The 10 T cell receptor beta chains listed next were all sequenced from one sample in a study of T cell changes during pregnancy in multiple sclerosis. Sequenced by immunoSEQ multiplex PCR; TCRdb stores in-frame clones only, minus some. The sample consists of about 62,000 clones, roughly 87% of them appearing once. The specimen comprised peripheral blood, sampled in the first trimester of pregnancy. All receptors derive from a female donor with multiple sclerosis, enrolled in a pregnancy study.

This chain connects TRBV30 to TRBJ1-2, with 7 nucleotides matching TRBD1. Trimming at V came to 6 bases and at J to 7 bases, leaving 8 bases not matched to a gene. The CDR3 contains 12 residues. The germline V gene encodes CDR1 GTSNPN and CDR2 SVGIG (reference sequence). The CDR3 region has the DNA TGTGCCTGTCCGAAACAGGGGCCTGGCTACACCTTC. Translation gives CACPKQGPGYTF.

This clone was recorded once. The CDR3 coding sequence is TGTGCCAGCAGTGAGGAGGGCACCGGGGAGCTGTTTTTT. Protein: CASSEEGTGELFF. V usage is TRBV6-1 and J usage is TRBJ2-2, with TRBD2 as a possible D gene (6 bases). V dropped 3 bases and J dropped 4 bases, with 6 bases sitting between them. The CDR3 covers 13 residues. The germline V gene has CDR1 MNHNS and CDR2 SASEGT.

The V and J genes are TRBV6-6 and TRBJ1-2; a weak D match, TRBD1 (6 bases). Germline-derived CDR1 and CDR2 are MNHNY and SVGAGI (reference sequence). V dropped 6 bases and J dropped 2 bases, with 10 bases sitting between them. The CDR3 is 13 residues long. The chain's CDR3 is CASSLQGNYGYTF. CDR3 bases: TGTGCCAGCAGCTTACAGGGAAACTATGGCTACACCTTC.

The rearrangement links TRBV5-1 to TRBJ1-2; D is uncertain. The CDR3 spans 14 residues. The ends were cut back, 7 bases at V and 3 bases at J, with 16 bases in the middle. Germline assignment: CDR1 SGHRS and CDR2 YFSETQ. CDR3 sequence reads: CASRKRMDDYGYTF. CDR3 coding DNA: TGCGCCAGCCGAAAGAGGATGGATGACTATGGCTACACCTTC. The full variable domain, with the rest looked up from reference TRBV5-1 and TRBJ1-2, is KAGVTQTPRYLIKTRGQQVTLSCSPISGHRSVSWYQQTPGQGLQFLFEYFSETQRNKGNFPGRFSGRQFSNSRSEMNVSTLELGDSALYLCASRKRMDDYGYTFGSGTRLTVV.

The chain uses TRBV5-4 and TRBJ2-3; possibly TRBD2 for D (6 bases). Germline assignment: CDR1 SGHNT and CDR2 YYREEE (reference sequence). Trimming removed 0 bases at V and 2 bases at J, with 7 bases between. The CDR3 spans 14 residues. CDR3 protein: CASSLGRDTDTQYF. DNA for the CDR3: TGTGCCAGCAGCTTGGGGCGGGACACAGATACGCAGTATTTT.

In this sample, this clone turned up a few times. This sequence joins TRBV13 and TRBJ1-6; 7 nucleotides align to TRBD1. Germline loops: CDR1 PRHDT, CDR2 FYEKMQ (reference sequence). The CDR3 extends over 16 amino acids. With 5 bases clipped from V and 6 bases from J, the junction kept 10 bases outside the gene matches. CDR3 loop: CASSIGQVVSNSPLHF. In nucleotides, the CDR3 is TGTGCCAGCAGCATCGGACAGGTAGTATCTAATTCACCCCTCCACTTT.

The chain uses TRBV27 and TRBJ1-1, with 11 bases identical to TRBD1. This CDR3 spans 17 amino acids. The ends lost 3 bases at V and 5 bases at J; junction bases unmatched: 11. Germline assignment: CDR1 MNHEY and CDR2 SMNVEV (reference sequence). CDR3 residues: CASSFFWGQGGRTEAFF. The CDR3 nucleotides read TGTGCCAGCAGTTTCTTTTGGGGACAGGGGGGCCGGACTGAAGCTTTCTTT.

The V gene is TRBV5-1, the J gene TRBJ1-1, with 7 bases lining up with TRBD1. CDR1 is SGHRS and CDR2 is YFSETQ in the germline V gene. This CDR3 comprises 15 residues. J lost 5 bases, V lost 0 bases, and 7 bases had no gene match. The CDR3 spells CASSLAKGAGTEAFF. The CDR3 DNA reads TGCGCCAGCAGCTTGGCCAAGGGGGCGGGGACTGAAGCTTTCTTT.

This chain links TRBV27 with TRBJ1-2; TRBD1 agrees at 8 bases. The CDR3 totals 16 residues. The germline CDR1 and CDR2 sequences are MNHEY and SMNVEV (reference sequence). J was trimmed by 4 bases and V by 1 base; bases with no gene match: 8. The chain's CDR3 is CASSLFGQGKAYGYTF. For the CDR3, the DNA is TGTGCCAGCAGTTTATTCGGACAGGGAAAGGCCTATGGCTACACCTTC.

The chain employs TRBV4-3 and TRBJ2-3; possibly TRBD2 for D (6 bases). Trimming pared 4 bases from V and 3 bases from J, leaving 14 bases between. The CDR3 extends over 15 amino acids. Germline V gene data show CDR1 as LGHNA and CDR2 as YSLEER. CDR3 residues: CASSRVAGPTDTQYF. In DNA form, the CDR3 reads TGCGCCAGCAGCCGGGTCGCGGGACCAACAGATACGCAGTATTTT.